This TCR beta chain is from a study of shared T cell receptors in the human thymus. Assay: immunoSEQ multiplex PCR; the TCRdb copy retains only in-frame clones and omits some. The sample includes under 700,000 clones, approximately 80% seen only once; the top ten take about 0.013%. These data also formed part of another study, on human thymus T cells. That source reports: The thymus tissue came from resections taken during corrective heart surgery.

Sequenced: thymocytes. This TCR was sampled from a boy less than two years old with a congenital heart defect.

CDR3 in DNA: TGTGCCAGCAGCCAGGACAGGGTCCCCTACGAGCAGTACTTC. This encodes CASSQDRVPYEQYF. The chain links TRBV28 to TRBJ2-7; TRBD1 agrees at 8 bases. V was clipped by 6 bases and J by 2 bases; unmatched bases: 6. Germline loops: CDR1 MDHEN, CDR2 SYDVKM. The CDR3 loop spans 14 amino acids. Filled out from reference TRBV28 and TRBJ2-7, the complete variable domain reads DVKVTQSSRYLVKRTGEKVFLECVQDMDHENMFWYRQDPGLGLRLIYFSYDVKMKEKGDIPEGYSVSREKKERFSLILESASTNQTSMYLCASSQDRVPYEQYFGPGTRLTVT.